This T cell receptor beta chain was recorded in a study of blood T cell repertoires in COVID-19. Across the study: T cells, B-cell-depleted T cells, or PBMCs supplied cDNA or gDNA.

Original analysis: Reference gene primers were amplified, and this amplification served to estimate nucleated cell counts. Data came from immunoSEQ multiplex PCR; TCRdb stores just in-frame clones and leaves some out. The V and J calls and clone size are taken from that table; D and trimming were inferred from the DNA. The data contain roughly 260,000 clones, about nine tenths of them singletons. Germline trimming cut 6 bases from V and 10 bases from J; bases unmatched to any gene: 8. Germline V gives CDR1 LNHDA, CDR2 SQIVND (reference sequence). This CDR3 region has 14 residues. Input material: peripheral blood. The source of this sequence is a man aged 60-69 years who had recovered from COVID-19. V is TRBV19 and J is TRBJ1-6, with 8 bases that match TRBD1. The CDR3 loop is CASRTGGNGSPLHF. The DNA of the CDR3 is TGTGCCAGTAGAACAGGGGGGAACGGATCACCCCTCCACTTT. The full variable domain, in which reference TRBV19 and TRBJ1-6 provide the parts outside the CDR3, is DGGITQSPKYLFRKEGQNVTLSCEQNLNHDAMYWYRQDPGQGLRLIYYSQIVNDFQKGDIAEGYSVSREKKESFPLTVTSAQKNPTAFYLCASRTGGNGSPLHFGNGTRLTVT.